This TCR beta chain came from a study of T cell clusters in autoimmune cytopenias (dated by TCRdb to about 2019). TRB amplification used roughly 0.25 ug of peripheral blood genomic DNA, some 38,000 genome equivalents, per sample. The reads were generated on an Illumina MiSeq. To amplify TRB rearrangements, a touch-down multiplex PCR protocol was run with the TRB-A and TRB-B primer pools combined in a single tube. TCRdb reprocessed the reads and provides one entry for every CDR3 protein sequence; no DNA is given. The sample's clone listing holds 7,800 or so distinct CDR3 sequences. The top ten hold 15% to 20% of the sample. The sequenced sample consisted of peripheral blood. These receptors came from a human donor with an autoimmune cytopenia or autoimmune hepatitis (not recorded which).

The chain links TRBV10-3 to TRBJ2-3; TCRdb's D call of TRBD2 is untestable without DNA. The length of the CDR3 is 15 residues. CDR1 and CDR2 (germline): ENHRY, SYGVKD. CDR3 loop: CAISEAAGAIDTQYF.